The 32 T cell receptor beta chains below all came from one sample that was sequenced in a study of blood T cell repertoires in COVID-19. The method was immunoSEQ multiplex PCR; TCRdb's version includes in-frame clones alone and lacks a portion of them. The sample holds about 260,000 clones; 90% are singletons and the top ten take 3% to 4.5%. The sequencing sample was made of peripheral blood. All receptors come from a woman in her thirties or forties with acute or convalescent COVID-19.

CDR3 protein: CASSLKDTKGNYGYTF. For the CDR3, the DNA is TGTGCCAGCAGCTTAAAAGACACCAAAGGCAACTATGGCTACACCTTC. V is TRBV7-9 and J is TRBJ1-2; D gene unclear. V lost 2 bases and J 2 bases, leaving 15 bases between the germline ends. Germline CDR1 reads SEHNR; CDR2 reads FQNEAQ (reference sequence). The CDR3 covers 16 residues. Combining the CDR3 with reference TRBV7-9 and TRBJ1-2 gives the whole variable domain DTGVSQNPRHKITKRGQNVTFRCDPISEHNRLYWYRQTLGQGPEFLTYFQNEAQLEKSRLLSDRFSAERPKGSFSTLEIQRTEQGDSAMYLCASSLKDTKGNYGYTFGSGTRLTVV.

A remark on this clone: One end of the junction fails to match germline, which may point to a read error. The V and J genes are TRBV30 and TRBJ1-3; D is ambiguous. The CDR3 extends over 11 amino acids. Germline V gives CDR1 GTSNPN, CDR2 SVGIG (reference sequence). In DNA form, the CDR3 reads TGTGCCTGGAGTGTATCCCAGGCACTCACCTTT. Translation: CAWSVSQALTF.

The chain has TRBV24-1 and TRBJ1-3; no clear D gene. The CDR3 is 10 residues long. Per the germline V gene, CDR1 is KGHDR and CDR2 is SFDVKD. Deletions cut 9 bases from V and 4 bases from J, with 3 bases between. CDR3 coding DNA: TGTGCCACCCAGGGAAACACCATATATTTT. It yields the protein CATQGNTIYF.

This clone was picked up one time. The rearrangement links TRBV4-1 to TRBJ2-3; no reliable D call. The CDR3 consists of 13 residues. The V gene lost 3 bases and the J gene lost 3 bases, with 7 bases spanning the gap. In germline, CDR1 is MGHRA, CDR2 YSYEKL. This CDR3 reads CASSQFLTDTQYF. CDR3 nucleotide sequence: TGCGCCAGCAGCCAGTTCCTTACAGATACGCAGTATTTT.

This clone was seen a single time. CDR3 nucleotides: TGTGCCAGCAGTTACCAGGTGGCCACCGGGGAGCTGTTTTTT. It specifies CASSYQVATGELFF. The chain employs TRBV6-5 and TRBJ2-2, with D unclear. Between the trimmed V and J ends, which lost 2 bases and 4 bases, there was a span of 8 bases. Per the germline V gene, CDR1 is MNHEY and CDR2 is SVGAGI. The CDR3 is 14 amino acids.

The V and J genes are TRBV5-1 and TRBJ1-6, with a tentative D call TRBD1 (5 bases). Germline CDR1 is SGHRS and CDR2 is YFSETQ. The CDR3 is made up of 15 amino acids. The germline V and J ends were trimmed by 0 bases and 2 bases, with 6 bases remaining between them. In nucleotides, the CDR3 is TGCGCCAGCAGCTTGGAACAGGCCTATAATTCACCCCTCCACTTT. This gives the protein CASSLEQAYNSPLHF.

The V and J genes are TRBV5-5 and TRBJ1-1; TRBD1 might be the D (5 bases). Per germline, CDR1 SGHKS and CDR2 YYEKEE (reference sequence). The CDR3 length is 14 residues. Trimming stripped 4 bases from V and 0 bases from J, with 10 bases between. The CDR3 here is CASSPATVNTEAFF. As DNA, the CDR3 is TGTGCCAGCAGCCCGGCGACAGTGAACACTGAAGCTTTCTTT.

CDR3 protein: CAFDRGTGTEAFF. The CDR3 nucleotides read TGTGCCTTCGACAGGGGTACAGGCACTGAAGCTTTCTTT. The genes are TRBV30 and TRBJ1-1, with 8 bases that match TRBD1. The CDR3 has 13 amino acids. Looked up from germline, CDR1 is GTSNPN and CDR2 is SVGIG (reference sequence). Trimming removed 7 bases from V and 4 bases from J; junction bases left unmatched: 8.

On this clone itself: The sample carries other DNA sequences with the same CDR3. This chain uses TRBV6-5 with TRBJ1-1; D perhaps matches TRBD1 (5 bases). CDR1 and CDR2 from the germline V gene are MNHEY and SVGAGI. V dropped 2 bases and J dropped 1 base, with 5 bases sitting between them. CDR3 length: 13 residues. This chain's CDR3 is CASSYRGNTEAFF. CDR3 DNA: TGTGCCAGCAGTTACAGGGGGAACACTGAAGCTTTCTTT.

CDR3 nucleotides: TGTGCCAGCAGCTTGAGTTGGACAACGAACTATGGCTACACCTTC. Its translation: CASSLSWTTNYGYTF. The V and J genes are TRBV5-8 and TRBJ1-2, with D possibly matching TRBD1 (5 bases). This CDR3 is 15 amino acids long. The V gene's germline CDR1 is SGHTS and CDR2 YDEGEE. V lost 1 base to trimming and J lost 2 bases, with 12 bases between them.

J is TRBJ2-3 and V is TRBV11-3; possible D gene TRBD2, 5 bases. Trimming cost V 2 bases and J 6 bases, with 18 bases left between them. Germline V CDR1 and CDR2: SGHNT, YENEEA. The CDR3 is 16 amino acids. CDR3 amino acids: CASSLHGDPAVDTQYF. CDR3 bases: TGTGCCAGCAGCTTACACGGGGATCCGGCTGTGGATACGCAGTATTTT.

CDR3 in DNA: TGTGCCAGCAGCTTAGAAGCTAGCGGGGAATATGAGCAGTTCTTC. Protein sequence: CASSLEASGEYEQFF. V and J are TRBV11-3 and TRBJ2-1, with 9 bases identical to TRBD2. The germline V gene encodes CDR1 SGHNT and CDR2 YENEEA. The CDR3 is 15 residues long. With 0 bases clipped from V and 8 bases from J, the junction kept 5 bases outside the gene matches. The full variable domain, with the rest looked up from reference TRBV11-3 and TRBJ2-1, is EAGVVQSPRYKIIEKKQPVAFWCNPISGHNTLYWYLQNLGQGPELLIRYENEEAVDDSQLPKDRFSAERLKGVDSTLKIQPAELGDSAVYLCASSLEASGEYEQFFGPGTRLTVL.

The CDR3 spells CASSRGPGEAFF. Written as DNA, the CDR3 is TGTGCCAGCAGTCGCGGCCCTGGTGAAGCTTTCTTT. The chain couples TRBV12-3 or TRBV12-4 to TRBJ1-1; D remains unclear. The CDR3 totals 12 residues. Trimming stripped 5 bases from V and 7 bases from J, with 11 bases between.

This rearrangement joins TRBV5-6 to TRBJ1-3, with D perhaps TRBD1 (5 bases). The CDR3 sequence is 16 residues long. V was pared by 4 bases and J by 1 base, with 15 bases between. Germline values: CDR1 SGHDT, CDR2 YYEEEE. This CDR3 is CASSPSRGLSGNTIYF. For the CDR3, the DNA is TGTGCCAGCAGCCCCAGCCGGGGACTTTCTGGAAACACCATATATTTT.

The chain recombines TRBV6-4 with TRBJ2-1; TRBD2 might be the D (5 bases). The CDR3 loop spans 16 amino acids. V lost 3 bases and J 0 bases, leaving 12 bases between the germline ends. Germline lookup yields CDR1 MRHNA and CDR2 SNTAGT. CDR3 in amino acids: CASSDRAVSSYNEQFF. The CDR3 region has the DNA TGTGCCAGCAGTGATCGAGCGGTGAGCTCCTACAATGAGCAGTTCTTC.

This CDR3 is CATSDRTGINQPQHF. In nucleotides, the CDR3 is TGTGCCACCAGCGATCGGACAGGGATCAATCAGCCCCAGCATTTT. V gene TRBV15 combines with J gene TRBJ1-5, with 8 positions matching TRBD1. Trimming cost V 5 bases and J 3 bases; bases outside gene matches: 6. Germline CDR1 reads LNHNV; CDR2 reads YYDKDF (reference sequence). The CDR3 runs 15 residues. Full variable domain (rest looked up from reference TRBV15 and TRBJ1-5): DAMVIQNPRYQVTQFGKPVTLSCSQTLNHNVMYWYQQKSSQAPKLLFHYYDKDFNNEADTPDNFQSRRPNTSFCFLDIRSPGLGDTAMYLCATSDRTGINQPQHFGDGTRLSIL.

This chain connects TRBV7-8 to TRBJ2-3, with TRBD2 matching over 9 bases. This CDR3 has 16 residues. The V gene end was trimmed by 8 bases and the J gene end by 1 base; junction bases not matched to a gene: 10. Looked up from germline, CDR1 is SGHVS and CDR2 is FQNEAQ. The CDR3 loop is CASRRAAGGGTDTQYF. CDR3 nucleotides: TGTGCCAGCCGGCGAGCGGCGGGGGGGGGCACAGATACGCAGTATTTT.

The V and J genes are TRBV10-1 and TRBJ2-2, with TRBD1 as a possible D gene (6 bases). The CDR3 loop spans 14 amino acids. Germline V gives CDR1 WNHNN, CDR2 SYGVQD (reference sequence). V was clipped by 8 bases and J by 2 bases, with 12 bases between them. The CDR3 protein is CASGGGENTGELFF. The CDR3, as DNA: TGCGCCAGCGGGGGCGGAGAAAACACCGGGGAGCTGTTTTTT.

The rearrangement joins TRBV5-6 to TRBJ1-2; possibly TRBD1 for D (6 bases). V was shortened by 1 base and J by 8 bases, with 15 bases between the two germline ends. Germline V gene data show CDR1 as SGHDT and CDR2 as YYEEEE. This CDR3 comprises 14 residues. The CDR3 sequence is CASSLRLGQVGYTF. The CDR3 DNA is TGTGCCAGCAGCTTGCGCCTGGGACAAGTGGGCTACACCTTC. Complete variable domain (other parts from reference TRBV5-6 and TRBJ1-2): DAGVTQSPTHLIKTRGQQVTLRCSPKSGHDTVSWYQQALGQGPQFIFQYYEEEERQRGNFPDRFSGHQFPNYSSELNVNALLLGDSALYLCASSLRLGQVGYTFGSGTRLTVV.

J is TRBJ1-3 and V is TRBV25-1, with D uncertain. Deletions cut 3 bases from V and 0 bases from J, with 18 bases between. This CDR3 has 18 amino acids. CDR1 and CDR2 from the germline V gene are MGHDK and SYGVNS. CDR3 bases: TGTGCCAGCAGTGATCACGGAGCCTACTTTCCCTCTGGAAACACCATATATTTT. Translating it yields CASSDHGAYFPSGNTIYF.

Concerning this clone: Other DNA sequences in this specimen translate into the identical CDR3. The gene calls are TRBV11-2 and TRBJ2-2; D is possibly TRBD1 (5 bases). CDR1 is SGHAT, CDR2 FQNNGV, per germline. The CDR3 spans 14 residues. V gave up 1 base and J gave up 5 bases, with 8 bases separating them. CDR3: CASSLGQGTGELFF. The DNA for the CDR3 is TGTGCCAGCAGCTTAGGCCAGGGAACCGGGGAGCTGTTTTTT. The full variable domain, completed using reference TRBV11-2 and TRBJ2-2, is EAGVAQSPRYKIIEKRQSVAFWCNPISGHATLYWYQQILGQGPKLLIQFQNNGVVDDSQLPKDRFSAERLKGVDSTLKIQPAKLEDSAVYLCASSLGQGTGELFFGEGSRLTVL.

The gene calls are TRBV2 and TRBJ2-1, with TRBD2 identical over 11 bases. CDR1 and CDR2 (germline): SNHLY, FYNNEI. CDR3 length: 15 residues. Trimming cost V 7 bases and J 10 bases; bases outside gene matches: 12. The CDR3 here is CASKPGLAGLGEQFF. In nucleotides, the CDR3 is TGTGCCAGCAAGCCAGGACTAGCGGGCTTAGGAGAGCAGTTCTTC.

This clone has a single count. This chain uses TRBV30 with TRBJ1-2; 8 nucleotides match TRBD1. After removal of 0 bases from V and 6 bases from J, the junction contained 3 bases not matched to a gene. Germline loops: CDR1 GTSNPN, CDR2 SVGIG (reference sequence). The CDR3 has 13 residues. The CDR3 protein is CAWSVGTGDGYTF. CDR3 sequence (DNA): TGTGCCTGGAGTGTTGGGACAGGTGATGGCTACACCTTC.

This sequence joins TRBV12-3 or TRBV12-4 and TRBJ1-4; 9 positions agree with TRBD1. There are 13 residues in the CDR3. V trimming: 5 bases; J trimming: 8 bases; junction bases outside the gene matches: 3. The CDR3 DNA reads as TGTGCCAGCAGTCCCGGGACAGGGGAAAAACTGTTTTTT. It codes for CASSPGTGEKLFF.

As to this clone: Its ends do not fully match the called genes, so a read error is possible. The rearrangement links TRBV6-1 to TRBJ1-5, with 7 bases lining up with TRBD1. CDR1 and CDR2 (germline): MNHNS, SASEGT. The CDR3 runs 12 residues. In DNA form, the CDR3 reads TGTGCCAGCAGTGAAGTGGGACAGCCTCAGCATTTT. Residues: CASSEVGQPQHF.

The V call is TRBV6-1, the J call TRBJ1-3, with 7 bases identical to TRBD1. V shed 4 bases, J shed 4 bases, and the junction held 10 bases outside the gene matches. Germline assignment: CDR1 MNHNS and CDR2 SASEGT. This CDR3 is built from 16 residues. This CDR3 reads CASSVGTVTRGNTIYF. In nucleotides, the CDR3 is TGTGCCAGCAGTGTTGGGACAGTCACTCGAGGAAACACCATATATTTT.

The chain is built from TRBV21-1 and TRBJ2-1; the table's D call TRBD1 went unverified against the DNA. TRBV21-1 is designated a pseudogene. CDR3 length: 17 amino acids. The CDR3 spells CASSKNGQACSYNEQFF. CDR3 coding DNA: TGTGCCAGCAGCAAAAACGGTCAGGCCTGCTCCTACAATGAGCAGTTCTTC.

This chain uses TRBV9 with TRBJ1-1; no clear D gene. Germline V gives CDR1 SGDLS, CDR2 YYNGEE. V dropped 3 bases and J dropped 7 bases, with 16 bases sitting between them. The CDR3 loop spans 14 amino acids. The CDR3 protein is CASSARTGLSEAFF. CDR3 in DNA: TGTGCCAGCAGCGCCCGAACGGGGTTGAGTGAAGCTTTCTTT.

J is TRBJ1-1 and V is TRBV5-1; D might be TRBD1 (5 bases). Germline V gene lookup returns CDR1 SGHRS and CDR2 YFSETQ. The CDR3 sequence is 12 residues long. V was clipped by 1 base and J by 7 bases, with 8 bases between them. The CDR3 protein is CASSLSGNEAFF. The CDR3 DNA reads TGCGCCAGCAGCTTGTCAGGGAATGAAGCTTTCTTT.

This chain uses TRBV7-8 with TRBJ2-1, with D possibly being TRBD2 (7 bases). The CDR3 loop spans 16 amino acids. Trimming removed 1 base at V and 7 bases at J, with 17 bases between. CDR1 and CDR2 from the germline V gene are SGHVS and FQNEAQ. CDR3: CASSLGRSGGWNEQFF. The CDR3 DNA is TGTGCCAGCAGCTTAGGGAGGTCGGGGGGCTGGAATGAGCAGTTCTTC.

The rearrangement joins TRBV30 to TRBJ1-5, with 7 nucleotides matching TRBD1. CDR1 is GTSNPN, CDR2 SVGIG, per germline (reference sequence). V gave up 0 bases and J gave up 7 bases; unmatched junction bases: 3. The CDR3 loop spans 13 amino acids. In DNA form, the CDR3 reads TGTGCCTGGAGTGTCAGGGGGGACCAGCCCCAGCATTTT. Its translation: CAWSVRGDQPQHF.

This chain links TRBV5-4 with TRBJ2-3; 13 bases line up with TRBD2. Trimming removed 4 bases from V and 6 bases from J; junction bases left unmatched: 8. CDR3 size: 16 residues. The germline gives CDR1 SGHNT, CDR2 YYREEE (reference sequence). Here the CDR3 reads CASSRDPTSGGDTQYF. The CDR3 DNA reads TGTGCCAGCAGCCGGGACCCGACTAGCGGGGGGGATACGCAGTATTTT.